Sequencing of this T cell receptor beta chain was carried out in a study of blood T cell repertoires in COVID-19. The CDR3 extends over 12 amino acids. V gave up 11 bases and J gave up 3 bases, with 14 bases separating them. Germline V gene sequence: CDR1 SGHAT, CDR2 FQNNGV. Original data processing: Amplification from reference gene primers served as the basis for estimated nucleated cell counts. Clones were read by immunoSEQ multiplex PCR, and TCRdb kept only the in-frame ones, dropping some. V and J calls and clone size are as listed in that table; D and trimming were resolved from the DNA. The data show roughly 280,000 clones, 70% to 90% seen once. This clone was observed a handful of times.

Sequencing was done on a sample of peripheral blood. The sequence was collected from a man aged 55 to 70 who had recovered from COVID-19. The V and J genes are TRBV11-2 and TRBJ2-7; tentatively, D is TRBD1 (6 bases). CDR3 residues: CAGGETFYEQYF. CDR3 in DNA: TGTGCCGGGGGCGAGACTTTCTACGAGCAGTACTTC.